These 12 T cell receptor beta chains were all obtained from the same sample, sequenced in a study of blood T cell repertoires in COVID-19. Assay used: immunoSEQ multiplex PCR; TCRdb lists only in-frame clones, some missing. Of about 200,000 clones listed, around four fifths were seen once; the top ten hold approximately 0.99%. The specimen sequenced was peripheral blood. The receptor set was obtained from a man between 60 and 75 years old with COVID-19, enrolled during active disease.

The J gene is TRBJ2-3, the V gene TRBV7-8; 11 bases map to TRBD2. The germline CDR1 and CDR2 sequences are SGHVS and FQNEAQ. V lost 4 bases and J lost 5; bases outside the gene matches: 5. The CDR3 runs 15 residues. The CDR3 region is CASSYSGRAVDTQYF. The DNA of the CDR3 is TGTGCCAGCAGCTATAGCGGGAGGGCCGTAGATACGCAGTATTTT.

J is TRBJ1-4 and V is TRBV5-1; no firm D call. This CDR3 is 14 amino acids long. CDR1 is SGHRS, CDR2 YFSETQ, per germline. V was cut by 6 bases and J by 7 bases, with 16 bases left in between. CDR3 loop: CASNAGVAGEKLFF. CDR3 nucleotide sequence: TGCGCCAGCAACGCCGGGGTGGCGGGTGAAAAACTGTTTTTT.

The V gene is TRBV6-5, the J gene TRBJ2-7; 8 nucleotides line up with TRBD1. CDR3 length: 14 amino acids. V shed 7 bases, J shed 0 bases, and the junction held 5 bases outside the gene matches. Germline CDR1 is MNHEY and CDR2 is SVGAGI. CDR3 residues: CASTAGQGSYEQYF. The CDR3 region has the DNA TGTGCCAGCACCGCCGGACAGGGCTCCTACGAGCAGTACTTC.

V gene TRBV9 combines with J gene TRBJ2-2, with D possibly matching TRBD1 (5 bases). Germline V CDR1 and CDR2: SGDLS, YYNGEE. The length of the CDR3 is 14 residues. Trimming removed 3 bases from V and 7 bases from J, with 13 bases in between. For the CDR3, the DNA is TGTGCCAGCAGCGCCGTGGGGCAGGGCGGGGAGCTGTTTTTT. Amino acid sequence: CASSAVGQGGELFF. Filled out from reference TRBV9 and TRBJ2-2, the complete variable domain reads DSGVTQTPKHLITATGQRVTLRCSPRSGDLSVYWYQQSLDQGLQFLIQYYNGEERAKGNILERFSAQQFPDLHSELNLSSLELGDSALYFCASSAVGQGGELFFGEGSRLTVL.

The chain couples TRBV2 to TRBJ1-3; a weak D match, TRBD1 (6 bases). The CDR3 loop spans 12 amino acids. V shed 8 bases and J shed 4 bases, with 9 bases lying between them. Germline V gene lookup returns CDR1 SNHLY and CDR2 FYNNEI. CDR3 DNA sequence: TGTGCCAGCGGGGGACAAGGAAACACCATATATTTT. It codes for CASGGQGNTIYF.

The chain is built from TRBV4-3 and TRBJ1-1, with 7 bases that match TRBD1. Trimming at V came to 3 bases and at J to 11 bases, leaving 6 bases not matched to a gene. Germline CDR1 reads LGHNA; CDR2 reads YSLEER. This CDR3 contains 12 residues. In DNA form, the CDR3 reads TGCGCCAGCAGCCAGTCGACAGGGAAGGCTTTCTTT. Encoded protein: CASSQSTGKAFF.

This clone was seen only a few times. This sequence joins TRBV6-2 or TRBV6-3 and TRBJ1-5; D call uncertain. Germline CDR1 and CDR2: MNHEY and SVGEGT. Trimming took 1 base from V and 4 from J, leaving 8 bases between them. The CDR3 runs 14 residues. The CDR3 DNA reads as TGTGCCAGCAGTTACTTGGGAGTAAATCAGCCCCAGCATTTT. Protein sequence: CASSYLGVNQPQHF.

The CDR3 DNA follows: TGTGCCACCAGCAGATTTAGGGACAGGAACTACGAGCAGTACTTC. It specifies CATSRFRDRNYEQYF. This rearrangement joins TRBV15 to TRBJ2-7, with TRBD1 matching over 8 bases. This CDR3 spans 15 amino acids. V shed 2 bases, J shed 3 bases, and the junction held 6 bases outside the gene matches. Germline lookup yields CDR1 LNHNV and CDR2 YYDKDF (reference sequence).

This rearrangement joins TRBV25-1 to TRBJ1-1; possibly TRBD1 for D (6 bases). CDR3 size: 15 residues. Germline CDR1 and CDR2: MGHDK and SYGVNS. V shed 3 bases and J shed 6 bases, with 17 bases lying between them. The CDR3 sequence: CASSDRGGREPEAFF. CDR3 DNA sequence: TGTGCCAGCAGTGACCGGGGGGGCAGGGAACCTGAAGCTTTCTTT.

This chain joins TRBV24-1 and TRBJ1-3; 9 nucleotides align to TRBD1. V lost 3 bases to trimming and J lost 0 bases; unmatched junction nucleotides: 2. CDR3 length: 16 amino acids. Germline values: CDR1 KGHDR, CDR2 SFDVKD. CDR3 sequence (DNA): TGTGCCACCAGTGATCTGGACAGGGGCTCTGGAAACACCATATATTTT. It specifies CATSDLDRGSGNTIYF.

The CDR3 here is CASSSEGAGEETQYF. The CDR3 DNA reads as TGTGCCAGCAGCTCGGAGGGTGCGGGGGAAGAGACCCAGTACTTC. The rearrangement uses TRBV5-8 and TRBJ2-5; the match to TRBD2 covers 7 bases. Germline trimming cut 3 bases from V and 3 bases from J; bases unmatched to any gene: 8. CDR3 length equals 15 residues. Looked up from germline, CDR1 is SGHTS and CDR2 is YDEGEE. Full variable domain (rest looked up from reference TRBV5-8 and TRBJ2-5): EAGVTQSPTHLIKTRGQQATLRCSPISGHTSVYWYQQALGLGLQFLLWYDEGEERNRGNFPPRFSGRQFPNYSSELNVNALELEDSALYLCASSSEGAGEETQYFGPGTRLLVL.

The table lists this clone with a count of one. The CDR3 nucleotides are TGTGCCAGCACCCGGGACACTTACTACGAGCAGTACTTC. Translated: CASTRDTYYEQYF. The J gene is TRBJ2-7, the V gene TRBV12-3 or TRBV12-4, with D maybe TRBD1 (6 bases). Trimming cost V 7 bases and J 3 bases, with 13 bases left between them. CDR3 length equals 13 residues.